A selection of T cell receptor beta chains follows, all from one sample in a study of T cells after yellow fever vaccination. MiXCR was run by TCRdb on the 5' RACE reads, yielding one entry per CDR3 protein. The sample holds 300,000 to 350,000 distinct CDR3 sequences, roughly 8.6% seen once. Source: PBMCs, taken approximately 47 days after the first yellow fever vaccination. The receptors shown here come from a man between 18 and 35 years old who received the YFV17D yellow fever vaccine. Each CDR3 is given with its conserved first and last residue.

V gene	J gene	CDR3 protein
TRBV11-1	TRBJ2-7	CASSFPGREYEQYF
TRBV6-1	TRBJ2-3	CASKSWDTSTDTQYF
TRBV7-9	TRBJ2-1	CASSHPGGGPYNEQFF
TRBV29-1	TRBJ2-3	CSVEDPLGGATDTQYF
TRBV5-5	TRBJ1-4	CASSLNRGGEWEKLFF
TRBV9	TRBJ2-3	CASSVGSGSEADTQYF
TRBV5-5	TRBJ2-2	CASSPARGRGNTGELFF
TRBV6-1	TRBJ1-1	CASREGTQTEAFF
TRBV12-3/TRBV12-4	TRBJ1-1	CASTLELNTEAFF
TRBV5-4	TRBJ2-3	CASSLASGTARTDTQYF
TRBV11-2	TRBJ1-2	CASSLAGWAGKDGYTF
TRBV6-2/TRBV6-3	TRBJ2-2	CASSYRAILGHGIGELFF
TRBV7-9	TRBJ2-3	CASSLEGGNTQYF
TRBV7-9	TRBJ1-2	CASSFQGGYGYTF
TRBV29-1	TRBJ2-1	CSANRGRNEQFF
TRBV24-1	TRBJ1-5	CATSDLTGDQPQHF
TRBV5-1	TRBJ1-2	CASSLESASYGYTF
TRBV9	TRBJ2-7	CASSRGGGYSYEQYF
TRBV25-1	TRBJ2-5	CASSEYREETQYF
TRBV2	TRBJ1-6	CASSGGTGFSPLHF
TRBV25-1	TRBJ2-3	CASSPSLQGRLDTQYF
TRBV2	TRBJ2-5	CASTQTWTGGSGETQYF
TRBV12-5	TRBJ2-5	CASGLIAGPQETQYF
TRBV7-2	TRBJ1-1	CASSKPGQYTEAFF
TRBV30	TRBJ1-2	CAWMGGRNYGYTF